The 3 T cell receptor beta chains presented below share a single source sample, sequenced in a study of graft-versus-host responses after intestinal transplantation. The antigens these receptors bind are not known. Profiled with immunoSEQ multiplex PCR; TCRdb holds only in-frame clones, not every one. Among approximately 86,000 clones listed, 91% were seen once. Sequencing used unstimulated CD4+ T cells sorted from spleen or lymph node cells, obtained before intestinal transplant. The receptors come from a human donor who received an intestinal transplant.

The chain combines TRBV5-1 with TRBJ1-2; D call uncertain. The CDR3 is 14 amino acids. V lost 4 bases, J lost 3 bases, and 13 bases lay in between. Germline V gene sequence: CDR1 SGHRS, CDR2 YFSETQ. CDR3 sequence (DNA): TGCGCCAGCAGCCCTCCCGCGGTCGACTATGGCTACACCTTC. This codes for CASSPPAVDYGYTF. The full variable domain, with the rest looked up from reference TRBV5-1 and TRBJ1-2, is KAGVTQTPRYLIKTRGQQVTLSCSPISGHRSVSWYQQTPGQGLQFLFEYFSETQRNKGNFPGRFSGRQFSNSRSEMNVSTLELGDSALYLCASSPPAVDYGYTFGSGTRLTVV.

The chain employs TRBV6-1 and TRBJ1-2; TRBD1 matches 7 bases. Losses at the gene ends were 6 bases for V and 7 bases for J; bases not matched to a gene: 8. The CDR3 contains 13 residues. In germline, CDR1 is MNHNS, CDR2 SASEGT. The CDR3 DNA sequence: TGTGCCAGCAGCCCTCTGACAGGGCTTGGCTACACCTTC. Translated: CASSPLTGLGYTF.

The chain links TRBV14 to TRBJ1-1; D gene uncertain. Looked up from germline, CDR1 is SGHDN and CDR2 is FVKESK. The ends were cut back, 2 bases at V and 0 bases at J, with 19 bases in the middle. The CDR3 runs 18 residues. In DNA form, the CDR3 reads TGTGCCAGCAGCCAAAGGTTTCTTGTCGGGATCATGAACACTGAAGCTTTCTTT. It yields the protein CASSQRFLVGIMNTEAFF. Supplemented by reference TRBV14 and TRBJ1-1, the full variable domain reads EAGVTQFPSHSVIEKGQTVTLRCDPISGHDNLYWYRRVMGKEIKFLLHFVKESKQDESGMPNNRFLAERTGGTYSTLKVQPAELEDSGVYFCASSQRFLVGIMNTEAFFGQGTRLTVV.